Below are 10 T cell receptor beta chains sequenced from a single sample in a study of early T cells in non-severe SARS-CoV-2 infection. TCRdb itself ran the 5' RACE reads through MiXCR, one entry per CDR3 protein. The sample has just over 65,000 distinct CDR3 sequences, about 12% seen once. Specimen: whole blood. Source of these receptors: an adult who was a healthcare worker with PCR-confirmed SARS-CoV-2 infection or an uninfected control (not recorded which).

The CDR3 spells CASSLEPAGDTSYEQYF. DNA for the CDR3: TGCGCCAGCAGCTTGGAACCCGCCGGGGACACTTCCTACGAGCAGTACTTC. V is TRBV5-1 and J is TRBJ2-7, with D possibly matching TRBD1 (6 bases). CDR3 length: 17 amino acids. The V end was cut by 0 bases, the J end by 1 base, with 17 bases between. The germline V gene has CDR1 SGHRS and CDR2 YFSETQ.

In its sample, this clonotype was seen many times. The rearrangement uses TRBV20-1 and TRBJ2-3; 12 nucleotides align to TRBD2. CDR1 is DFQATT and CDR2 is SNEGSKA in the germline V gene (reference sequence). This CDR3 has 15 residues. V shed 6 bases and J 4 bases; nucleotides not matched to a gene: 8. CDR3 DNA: TGCAGTGCCAGCTCTAGCGGGAGGGCCCCAGATACGCAGTATTTT. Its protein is CSASSSGRAPDTQYF.

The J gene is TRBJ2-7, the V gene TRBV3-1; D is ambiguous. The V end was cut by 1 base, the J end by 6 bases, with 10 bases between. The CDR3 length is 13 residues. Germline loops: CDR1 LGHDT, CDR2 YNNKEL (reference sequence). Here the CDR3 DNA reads TGTGCCAGCAGCCAAGGACGGACCCCCGAGCAGTACTTC. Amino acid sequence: CASSQGRTPEQYF.

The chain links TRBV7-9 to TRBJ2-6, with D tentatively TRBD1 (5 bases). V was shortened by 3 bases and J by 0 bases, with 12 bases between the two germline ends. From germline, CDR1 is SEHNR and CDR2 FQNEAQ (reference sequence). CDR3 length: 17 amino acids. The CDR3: CASSFLGRISGANVLTF. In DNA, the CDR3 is TGTGCCAGCAGCTTTCTGGGGCGGATCTCTGGGGCCAACGTCCTGACTTTC.

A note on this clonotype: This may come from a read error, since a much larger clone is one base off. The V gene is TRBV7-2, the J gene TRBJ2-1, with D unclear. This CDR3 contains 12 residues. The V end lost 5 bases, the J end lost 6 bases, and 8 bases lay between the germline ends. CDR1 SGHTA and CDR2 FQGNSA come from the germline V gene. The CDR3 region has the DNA TGTGCCAGCAGCCCGTCGGTCAATGAGCAGTTCTTC. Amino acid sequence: CASSPSVNEQFF.

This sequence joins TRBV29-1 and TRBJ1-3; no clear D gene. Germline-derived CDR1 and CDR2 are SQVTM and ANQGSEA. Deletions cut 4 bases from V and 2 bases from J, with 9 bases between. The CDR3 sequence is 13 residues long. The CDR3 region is CSVVGSAGNTIYF. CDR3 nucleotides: TGCAGCGTTGTCGGGTCGGCTGGAAACACCATATATTTT.

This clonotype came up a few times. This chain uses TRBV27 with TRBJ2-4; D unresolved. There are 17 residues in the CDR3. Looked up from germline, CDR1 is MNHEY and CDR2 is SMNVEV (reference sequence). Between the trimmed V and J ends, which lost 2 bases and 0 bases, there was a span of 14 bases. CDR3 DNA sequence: TGTGCCAGCAGTTTAAATCGACAAATTCTAGCCAAAAACATTCAGTACTTC. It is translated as CASSLNRQILAKNIQYF.

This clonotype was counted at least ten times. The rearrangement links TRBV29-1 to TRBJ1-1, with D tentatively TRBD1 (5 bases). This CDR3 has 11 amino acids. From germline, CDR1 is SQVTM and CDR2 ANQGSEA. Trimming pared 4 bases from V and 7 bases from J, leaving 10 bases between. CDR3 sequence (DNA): TGCAGCGTTGCCGAGGGGCGTGAAGCTTTCTTT. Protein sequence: CSVAEGREAFF.

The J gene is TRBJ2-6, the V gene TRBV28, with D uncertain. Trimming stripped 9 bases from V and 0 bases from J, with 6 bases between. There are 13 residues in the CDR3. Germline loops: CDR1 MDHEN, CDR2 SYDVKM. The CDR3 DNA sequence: TGTGCCAGTTTCTCCTCTGGGGCCAACGTCCTGACTTTC. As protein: CASFSSGANVLTF.

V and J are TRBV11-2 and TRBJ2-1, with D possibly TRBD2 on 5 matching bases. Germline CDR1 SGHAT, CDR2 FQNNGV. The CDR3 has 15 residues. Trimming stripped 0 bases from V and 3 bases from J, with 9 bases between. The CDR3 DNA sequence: TGTGCCAGCAGCTTAGAGACTATGATCTACAATGAGCAGTTCTTC. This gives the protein CASSLETMIYNEQFF.